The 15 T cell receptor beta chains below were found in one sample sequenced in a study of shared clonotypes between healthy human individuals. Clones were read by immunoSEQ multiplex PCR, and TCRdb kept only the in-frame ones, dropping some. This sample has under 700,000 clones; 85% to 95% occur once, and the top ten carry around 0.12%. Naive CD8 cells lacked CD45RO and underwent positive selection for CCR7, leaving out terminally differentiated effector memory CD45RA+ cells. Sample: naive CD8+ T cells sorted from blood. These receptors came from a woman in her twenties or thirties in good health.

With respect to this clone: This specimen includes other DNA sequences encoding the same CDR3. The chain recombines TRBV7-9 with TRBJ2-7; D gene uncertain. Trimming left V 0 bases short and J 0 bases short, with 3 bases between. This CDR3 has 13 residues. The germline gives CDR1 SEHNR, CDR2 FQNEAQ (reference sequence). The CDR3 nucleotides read TGTGCCAGCAGCTTAGCCGGCTCCTACGAGCAGTACTTC. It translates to CASSLAGSYEQYF.

The chain's CDR3 is CASSLAGLRYEQYF. In DNA form, the CDR3 reads TGTGCCAGCAGTTTAGCTGGACTACGCTACGAGCAGTACTTC. The chain uses TRBV28 and TRBJ2-7; a weak D match, TRBD2 (6 bases). The CDR3 has 14 residues. CDR1 is MDHEN and CDR2 is SYDVKM in the germline V gene. Trimming cost V 2 bases and J 3 bases, with 11 bases left between them.

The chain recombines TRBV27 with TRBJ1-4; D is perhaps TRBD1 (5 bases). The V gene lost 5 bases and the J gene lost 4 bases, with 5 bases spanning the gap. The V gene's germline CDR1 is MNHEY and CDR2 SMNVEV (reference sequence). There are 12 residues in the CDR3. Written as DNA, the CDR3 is TGTGCCAGCAGTGGACATAATGAAAAACTGTTTTTT. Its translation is CASSGHNEKLFF. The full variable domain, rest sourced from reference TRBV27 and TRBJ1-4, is EAQVTQNPRYLITVTGKKLTVTCSQNMNHEYMSWYRQDPGLGLRQIYYSMNVEVTDKGDVPEGYKVSRKEKRNFPLILESPSPNQTSLYFCASSGHNEKLFFGSGTQLSVL.

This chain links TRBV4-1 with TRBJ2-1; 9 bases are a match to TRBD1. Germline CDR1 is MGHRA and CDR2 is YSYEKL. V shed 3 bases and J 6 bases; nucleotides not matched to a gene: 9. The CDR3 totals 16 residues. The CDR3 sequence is CASSHTTADRGNEQFF. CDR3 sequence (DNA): TGCGCCAGCAGCCATACGACGGCGGACAGGGGCAATGAGCAGTTCTTC.

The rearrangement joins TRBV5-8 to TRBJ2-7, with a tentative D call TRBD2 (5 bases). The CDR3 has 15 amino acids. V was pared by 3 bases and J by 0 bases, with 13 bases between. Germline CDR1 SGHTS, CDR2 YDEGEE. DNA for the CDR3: TGTGCCAGCAGCTGGGCGCTAGGGAGCTCCTACGAGCAGTACTTC. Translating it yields CASSWALGSSYEQYF. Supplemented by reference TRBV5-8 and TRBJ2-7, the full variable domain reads EAGVTQSPTHLIKTRGQQATLRCSPISGHTSVYWYQQALGLGLQFLLWYDEGEERNRGNFPPRFSGRQFPNYSSELNVNALELEDSALYLCASSWALGSSYEQYFGPGTRLTVT.

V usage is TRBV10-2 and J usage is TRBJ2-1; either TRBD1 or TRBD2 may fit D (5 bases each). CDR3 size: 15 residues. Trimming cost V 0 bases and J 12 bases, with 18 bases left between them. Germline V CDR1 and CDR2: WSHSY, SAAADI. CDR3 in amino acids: CASSESSGRPLGQFF. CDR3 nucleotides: TGCGCCAGCAGTGAGTCGTCGGGACGGCCGTTGGGGCAGTTCTTC.

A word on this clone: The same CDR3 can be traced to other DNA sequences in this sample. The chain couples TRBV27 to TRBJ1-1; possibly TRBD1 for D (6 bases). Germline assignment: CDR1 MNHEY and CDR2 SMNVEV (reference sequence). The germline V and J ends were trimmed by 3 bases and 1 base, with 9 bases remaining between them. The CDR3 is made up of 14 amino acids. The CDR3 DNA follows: TGTGCCAGCAGTTTGCGGGGGCCGAACACTGAAGCTTTCTTT. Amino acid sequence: CASSLRGPNTEAFF.

CDR3 in DNA: TGTGCCAGCAGTCGTGGGACAGGTTTGGGGGAGCAGTACTTC. As protein: CASSRGTGLGEQYF. This rearrangement joins TRBV28 to TRBJ2-7, with 8 bases that match TRBD1. In germline, CDR1 is MDHEN, CDR2 SYDVKM. With 5 bases clipped from V and 7 bases from J, the junction kept 10 bases outside the gene matches. There are 14 residues in the CDR3.

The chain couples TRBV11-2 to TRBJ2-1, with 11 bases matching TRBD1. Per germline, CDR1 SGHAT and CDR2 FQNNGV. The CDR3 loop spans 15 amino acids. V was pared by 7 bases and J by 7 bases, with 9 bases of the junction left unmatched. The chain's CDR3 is CASNRGQGAGNEQFF. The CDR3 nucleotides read TGTGCCAGCAACCGTGGACAGGGGGCGGGGAATGAGCAGTTCTTC. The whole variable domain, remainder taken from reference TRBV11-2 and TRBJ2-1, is EAGVAQSPRYKIIEKRQSVAFWCNPISGHATLYWYQQILGQGPKLLIQFQNNGVVDDSQLPKDRFSAERLKGVDSTLKIQPAKLEDSAVYLCASNRGQGAGNEQFFGPGTRLTVL.

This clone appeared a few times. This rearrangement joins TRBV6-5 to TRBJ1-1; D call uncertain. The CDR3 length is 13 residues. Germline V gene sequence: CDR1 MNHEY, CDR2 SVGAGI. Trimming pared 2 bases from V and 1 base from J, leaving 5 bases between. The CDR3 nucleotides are TGTGCCAGCAGTTACGGACCGAACACTGAAGCTTTCTTT. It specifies CASSYGPNTEAFF.

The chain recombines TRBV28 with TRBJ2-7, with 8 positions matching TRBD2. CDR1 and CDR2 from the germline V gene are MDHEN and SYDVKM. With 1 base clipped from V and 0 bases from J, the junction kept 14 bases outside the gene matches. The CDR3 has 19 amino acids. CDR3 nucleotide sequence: TGTGCCAGCAGTTTATATACTAGCGGAGCCTTCCCGAGCTCCTACGAGCAGTACTTC. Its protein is CASSLYTSGAFPSSYEQYF.

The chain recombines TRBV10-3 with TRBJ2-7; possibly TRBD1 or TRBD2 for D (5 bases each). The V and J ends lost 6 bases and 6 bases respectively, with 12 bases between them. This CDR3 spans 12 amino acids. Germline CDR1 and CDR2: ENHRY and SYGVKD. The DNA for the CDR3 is TGTGCCATCAGCCCGGGGCTAGGCGAGCAGTACTTC. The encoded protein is CAISPGLGEQYF.

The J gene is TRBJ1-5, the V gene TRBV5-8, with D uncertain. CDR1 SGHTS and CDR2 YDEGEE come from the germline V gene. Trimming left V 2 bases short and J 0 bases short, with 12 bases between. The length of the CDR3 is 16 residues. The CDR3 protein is CASSFLGRYSNQPQHF. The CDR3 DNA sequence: TGTGCCAGCAGCTTTTTAGGGCGGTATAGCAATCAGCCCCAGCATTTT.

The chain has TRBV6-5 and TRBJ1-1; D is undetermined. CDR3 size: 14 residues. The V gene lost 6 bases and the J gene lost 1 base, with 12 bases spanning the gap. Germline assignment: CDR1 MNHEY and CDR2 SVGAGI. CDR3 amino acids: CASRVPNQNTEAFF. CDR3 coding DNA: TGTGCCAGCAGAGTCCCGAATCAGAACACTGAAGCTTTCTTT.

CDR3 sequence (DNA): TGTGCCAGCAGCTTGGCCTCTGAAGGGGGCGCGTTCGGGGAGACCCAGTACTTC. Its translation is CASSLASEGGAFGETQYF. The V and J genes are TRBV5-6 and TRBJ2-5; TRBD1 aligns across 7 bases. CDR1 and CDR2 from the germline V gene are SGHDT and YYEEEE. The CDR3 is 18 amino acids. Trimming took 0 bases from V and 5 from J; bases not matched to a gene: 16. The whole variable domain, filled in from reference TRBV5-6 and TRBJ2-5, reads DAGVTQSPTHLIKTRGQQVTLRCSPKSGHDTVSWYQQALGQGPQFIFQYYEEEERQRGNFPDRFSGHQFPNYSSELNVNALLLGDSALYLCASSLASEGGAFGETQYFGPGTRLLVL.